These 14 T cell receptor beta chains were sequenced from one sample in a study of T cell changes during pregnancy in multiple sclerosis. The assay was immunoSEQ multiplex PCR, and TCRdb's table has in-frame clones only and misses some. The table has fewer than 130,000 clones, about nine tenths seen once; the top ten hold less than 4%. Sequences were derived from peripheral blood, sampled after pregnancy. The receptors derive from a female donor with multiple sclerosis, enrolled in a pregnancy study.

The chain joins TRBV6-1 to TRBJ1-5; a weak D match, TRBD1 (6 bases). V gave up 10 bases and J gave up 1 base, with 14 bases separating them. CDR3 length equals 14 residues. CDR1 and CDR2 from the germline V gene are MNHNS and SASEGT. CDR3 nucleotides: TGTGCCACCAAGGGGGGGGCGAGCAATCAGCCCCAGCATTTT. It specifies CATKGGASNQPQHF.

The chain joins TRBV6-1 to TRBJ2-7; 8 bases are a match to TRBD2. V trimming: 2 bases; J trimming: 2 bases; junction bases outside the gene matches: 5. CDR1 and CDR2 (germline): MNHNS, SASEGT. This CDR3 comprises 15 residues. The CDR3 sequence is CASSEHTGGTYEQYF. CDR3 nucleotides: TGTGCCAGCAGTGAACACACGGGGGGGACCTACGAGCAGTACTTC.

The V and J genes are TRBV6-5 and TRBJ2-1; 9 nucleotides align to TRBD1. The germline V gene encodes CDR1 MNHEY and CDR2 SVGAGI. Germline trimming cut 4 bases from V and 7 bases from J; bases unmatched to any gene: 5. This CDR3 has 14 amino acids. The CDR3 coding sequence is TGTGCCAGCAGTTCCGGACAGGGGAGGAATGAGCAGTTCTTC. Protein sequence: CASSSGQGRNEQFF.

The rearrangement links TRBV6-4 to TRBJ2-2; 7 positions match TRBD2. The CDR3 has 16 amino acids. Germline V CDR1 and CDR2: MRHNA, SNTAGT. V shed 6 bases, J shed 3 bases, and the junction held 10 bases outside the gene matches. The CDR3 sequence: CASSPTGDYHTGELFF. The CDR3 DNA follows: TGTGCCAGCAGCCCGACTGGGGACTACCACACCGGGGAGCTGTTTTTT.

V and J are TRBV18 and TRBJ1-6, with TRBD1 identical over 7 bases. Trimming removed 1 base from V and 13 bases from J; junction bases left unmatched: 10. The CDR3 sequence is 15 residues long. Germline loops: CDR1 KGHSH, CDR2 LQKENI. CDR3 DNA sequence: TGTGCCAGCTCACCACAGGAACAGGGGATCACGCCCCTCCACTTT. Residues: CASSPQEQGITPLHF.

DNA of the CDR3: TGTGCCAGCAGCACGGACAGTTCCTACAATGAGCAGTTCTTC. This gives the protein CASSTDSSYNEQFF. The chain uses TRBV7-3 and TRBJ2-1; the D gene is possibly TRBD1 (6 bases). V lost 5 bases and J lost 1, with 9 bases in between. The CDR3 totals 14 residues. CDR1 is SGHTA and CDR2 is FQGTGA in the germline V gene.

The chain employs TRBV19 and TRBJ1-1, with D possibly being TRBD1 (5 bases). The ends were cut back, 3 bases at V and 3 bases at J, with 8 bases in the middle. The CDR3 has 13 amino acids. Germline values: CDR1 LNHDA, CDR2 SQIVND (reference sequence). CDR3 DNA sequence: TGTGCCAGTAGTATCGGGGGGGACACTGAAGCTTTCTTT. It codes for CASSIGGDTEAFF.

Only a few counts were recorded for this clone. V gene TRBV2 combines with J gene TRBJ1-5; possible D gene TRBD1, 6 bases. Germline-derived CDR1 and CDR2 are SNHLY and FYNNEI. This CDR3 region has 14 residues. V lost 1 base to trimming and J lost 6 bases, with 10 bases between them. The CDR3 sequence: CASSEGQGRQPQHF. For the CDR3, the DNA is TGTGCCAGCAGTGAAGGGCAGGGGCGTCAGCCCCAGCATTTT.

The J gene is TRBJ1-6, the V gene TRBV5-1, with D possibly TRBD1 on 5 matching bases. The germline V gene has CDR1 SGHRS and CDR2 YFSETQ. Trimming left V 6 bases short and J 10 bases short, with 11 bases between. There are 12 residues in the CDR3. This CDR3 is CASTSGGSPLHF. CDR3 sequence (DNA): TGCGCCAGCACCTCGGGGGGATCACCCCTCCACTTT.

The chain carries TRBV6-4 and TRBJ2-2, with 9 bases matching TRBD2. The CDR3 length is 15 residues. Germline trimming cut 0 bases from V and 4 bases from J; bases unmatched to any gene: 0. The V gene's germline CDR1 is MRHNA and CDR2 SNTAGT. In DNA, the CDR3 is TGTGCCAGCAGTGACTCGACTAGCGGCACCGGGGAGCTGTTTTTT. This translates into CASSDSTSGTGELFF.

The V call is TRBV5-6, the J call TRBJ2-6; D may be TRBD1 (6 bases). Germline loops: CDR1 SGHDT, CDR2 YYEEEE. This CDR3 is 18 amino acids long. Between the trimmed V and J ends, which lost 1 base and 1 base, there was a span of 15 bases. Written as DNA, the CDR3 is TGTGCCAGCAGCTTGTTTCAGGGGTTTGTTTCTGGGGCCAACGTCCTGACTTTC. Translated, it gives CASSLFQGFVSGANVLTF.

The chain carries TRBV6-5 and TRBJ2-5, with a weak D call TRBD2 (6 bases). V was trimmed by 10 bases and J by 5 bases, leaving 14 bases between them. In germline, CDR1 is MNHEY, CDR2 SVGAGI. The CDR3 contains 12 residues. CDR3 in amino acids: CATTGGDETQYF. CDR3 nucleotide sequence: TGTGCCACTACGGGCGGGGACGAGACCCAGTACTTC.

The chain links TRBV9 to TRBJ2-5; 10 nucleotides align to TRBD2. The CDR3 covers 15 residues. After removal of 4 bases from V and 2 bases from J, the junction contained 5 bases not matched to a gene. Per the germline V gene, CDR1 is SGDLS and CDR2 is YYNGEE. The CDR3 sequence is CASSLSGGEQETQYF. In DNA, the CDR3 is TGTGCCAGCAGCCTCAGCGGGGGGGAACAAGAGACCCAGTACTTC.

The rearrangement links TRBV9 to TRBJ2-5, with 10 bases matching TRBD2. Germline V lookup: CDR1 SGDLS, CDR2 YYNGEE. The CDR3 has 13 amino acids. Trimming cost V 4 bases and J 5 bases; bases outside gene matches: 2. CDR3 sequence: CASSPGLAETQYF. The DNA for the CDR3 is TGTGCCAGCAGCCCGGGACTAGCGGAGACCCAGTACTTC.